This is a list of T cell receptor beta chains from one sample in a study of blood T cell repertoires in COVID-19. The assay was immunoSEQ multiplex PCR, and TCRdb's table has in-frame clones only and misses some. The sample lists about 190,000 clones, 70% to 80% occurring once. Sequencing used peripheral blood. The receptors shown here come from a woman between 45 and 60 years old with acute or convalescent COVID-19. The conserved cysteine and the conserved F or W are not part of the CDR3 here. The order of the fields is clone size, V gene, J gene, CDR3 protein. The size of a clone is reported for some rows only, either as once, few or many, or as a class for expanded clones.

clone size: .; V gene: TRBV24-1; J gene: TRBJ2-2; CDR3 protein: ATSDLLAGGGGGELF
clone size: .; V gene: TRBV24-1; J gene: TRBJ1-2; CDR3 protein: ATSDRTGAYYGYT
clone size: .; V gene: TRBV27; J gene: TRBJ2-7; CDR3 protein: ASSSQGAGFLYEQY
clone size: .; V gene: TRBV27; J gene: TRBJ1-2; CDR3 protein: ASSPPDGEVHGYT
clone size: .; V gene: TRBV27; J gene: TRBJ1-2; CDR3 protein: ASSFTGSGAAGYT
clone size: .; V gene: TRBV7-2; J gene: TRBJ1-2; CDR3 protein: ASSQGTGGGYT
clone size: .; V gene: TRBV30; J gene: TRBJ1-2; CDR3 protein: AWSTIDRGHYGYT
clone size: .; V gene: TRBV15; J gene: TRBJ1-2; CDR3 protein: ATSRDGGRGYT
clone size: .; V gene: TRBV5-6; J gene: TRBJ1-2; CDR3 protein: ASSRTGDPWYGYT
clone size: .; V gene: TRBV28; J gene: TRBJ2-3; CDR3 protein: ASRAPGLKTDTQY
clone size: few; V gene: TRBV19; J gene: TRBJ2-1; CDR3 protein: ASSIPGTGRDNEQF
clone size: .; V gene: TRBV2; J gene: TRBJ1-3; CDR3 protein: ASSAGGLLISGNTIY
clone size: .; V gene: TRBV28; J gene: TRBJ1-3; CDR3 protein: ASSLQGAGNTIY
clone size: .; V gene: TRBV6-6; J gene: TRBJ2-7; CDR3 protein: ASSRTGAGFYEQY
clone size: once; V gene: TRBV5-4; J gene: TRBJ2-2; CDR3 protein: ASSWSGTGAGELF
clone size: once; V gene: TRBV6-2/TRBV6-3; J gene: TRBJ2-5; CDR3 protein: ASSSRASGTEETQY
clone size: .; V gene: TRBV19; J gene: TRBJ1-2; CDR3 protein: ASTPERVANYGYT
clone size: .; V gene: TRBV28; J gene: TRBJ2-1; CDR3 protein: ASSPLTGGQF
clone size: few; V gene: TRBV29-1; J gene: TRBJ2-1; CDR3 protein: SASGLAGGKREQF
clone size: .; V gene: TRBV6-5; J gene: TRBJ2-1; CDR3 protein: ASRLRDEQF
clone size: .; V gene: TRBV19; J gene: TRBJ2-2; CDR3 protein: ASRVAGGPNTGELF
clone size: few; V gene: TRBV11-2; J gene: TRBJ1-2; CDR3 protein: ASSLDRGHVGYT
clone size: .; V gene: TRBV21-1; J gene: TRBJ1-1; CDR3 protein: ASRESGSGQVLVGTEAF
clone size: .; V gene: TRBV5-4; J gene: TRBJ2-2; CDR3 protein: ASSFSSANTGELF
clone size: .; V gene: TRBV28; J gene: TRBJ1-2; CDR3 protein: ASSYYQGGYT
clone size: once; V gene: TRBV10-2; J gene: TRBJ2-2; CDR3 protein: ATRLGGSTGELF
clone size: few; V gene: TRBV28; J gene: TRBJ1-2; CDR3 protein: ASSPGGMDGKSYGYT
clone size: .; V gene: TRBV6-5; J gene: TRBJ1-6; CDR3 protein: ASSYAAGTGDSPLH
clone size: .; V gene: TRBV10-2; J gene: TRBJ1-3; CDR3 protein: ASSESGQGNTIY
clone size: .; V gene: TRBV2; J gene: TRBJ2-7; CDR3 protein: ASSHYLYEQY
clone size: .; V gene: TRBV29-1; J gene: TRBJ2-1; CDR3 protein: SVVRGAADNEQF
clone size: .; V gene: TRBV25-1; J gene: TRBJ2-5; CDR3 protein: ASSDRRTGGETQY
clone size: .; V gene: TRBV15; J gene: TRBJ1-4; CDR3 protein: ATRPDRNNEKLF
clone size: few; V gene: TRBV18; J gene: TRBJ1-5; CDR3 protein: ASSQTGGVSNQPQH
clone size: .; V gene: TRBV28; J gene: TRBJ2-5; CDR3 protein: ASSLRRQALGTQY
clone size: .; V gene: TRBV5-6; J gene: TRBJ1-2; CDR3 protein: ASSPRTGGYYGYT
clone size: few; V gene: TRBV12-3/TRBV12-4; J gene: TRBJ2-7; CDR3 protein: ASRGQGKNEQY
clone size: once; V gene: TRBV6-5; J gene: TRBJ1-4; CDR3 protein: ASSPGQREKLF
clone size: .; V gene: TRBV24-1; J gene: TRBJ2-5; CDR3 protein: ATSEDDRGRETQY
clone size: .; V gene: TRBV28; J gene: TRBJ2-7; CDR3 protein: ASSTGTLSSYEQY
clone size: .; V gene: TRBV7-9; J gene: TRBJ1-3; CDR3 protein: ASSLDGSGNTIY
clone size: few; V gene: TRBV28; J gene: TRBJ2-7; CDR3 protein: ASSVKSSGGYEQY
clone size: .; V gene: TRBV27; J gene: TRBJ2-7; CDR3 protein: ASSVLSGTSGGAGSHEQY
clone size: .; V gene: TRBV5-6; J gene: TRBJ1-5; CDR3 protein: ASSDGTGHNQPQH
clone size: .; V gene: TRBV11-2; J gene: TRBJ1-1; CDR3 protein: ASSPGGLNTEAF